The 8 T cell receptor beta chains below were found in one sample sequenced in a study of shared clonotypes between healthy human individuals. Measured with immunoSEQ multiplex PCR; TCRdb has only the in-frame clones, and not every one. The sample carries approximately 2,300,000 clones, 80% to 95% recorded once. Sequencing input: naive CD4+ T cells from PBMCs. Sample subset: CD45RA+ positively selected. The receptors derive from a man between 18 and 29 years old in good health. Some clones in this sample may be carry-over from other donors' samples.

A note on this clone: The sample holds other DNA sequences that translate to the same CDR3. The chain carries TRBV28 and TRBJ2-3; 8 bases fit TRBD2. The germline V gene encodes CDR1 MDHEN and CDR2 SYDVKM. This CDR3 comprises 15 residues. V gave up 2 bases and J gave up 6 bases; unmatched junction bases: 7. The CDR3 sequence: CASSLAGGRGDTQYF. The CDR3 DNA is TGTGCCAGCAGTTTAGCGGGGGGAAGGGGGGATACGCAGTATTTT.

A remark on this clone: The same CDR3 also results from other DNA sequences found in this sample. The rearrangement uses TRBV6-5 and TRBJ2-7; D unclear. Germline V gene data show CDR1 as MNHEY and CDR2 as SVGAGI. Trimming took 3 bases from V and 2 from J, leaving 8 bases between them. The CDR3 runs 13 residues. The CDR3 region is CASSYGRAYEQYF. For the CDR3, the DNA is TGTGCCAGCAGTTATGGACGGGCCTACGAGCAGTACTTC.

Only one count was recorded for this clone. V usage is TRBV11-2 and J usage is TRBJ2-2, with D unresolved. Trimming pared 2 bases from V and 2 bases from J, leaving 18 bases between. The CDR3 covers 18 residues. From germline, CDR1 is SGHAT and CDR2 FQNNGV. The CDR3 nucleotides are TGTGCCAGCAGCTTAAGGTTGGGCAGGCAATTAAACACCGGGGAGCTGTTTTTT. This gives the protein CASSLRLGRQLNTGELFF.

The rearrangement joins TRBV5-4 to TRBJ1-2; 7 bases align to TRBD1. The J segment lost 1 base and the V segment lost 4 bases, leaving 7 bases of the junction unmatched. CDR1 and CDR2 from the germline V gene are SGHNT and YYREEE (reference sequence). The CDR3 spans 15 residues. CDR3 sequence: CASSRTGVLNYGYTF. CDR3 coding DNA: TGTGCCAGCAGCCGCACAGGGGTCCTTAACTATGGCTACACCTTC.

The chain recombines TRBV5-8 with TRBJ2-1; 7 nucleotides align to TRBD2. The CDR3 contains 16 residues. Losses at the gene ends were 5 bases for V and 9 bases for J; bases not matched to a gene: 17. Germline CDR1 reads SGHTS; CDR2 reads YDEGEE. CDR3 bases: TGTGCCAGCAGTCCCCTCCGGGGGGAGGGGCGGAGTGAGCAGTTCTTC. Protein product: CASSPLRGEGRSEQFF.

The chain uses TRBV7-2 and TRBJ2-5; the D is unclear. The CDR3 has 13 residues. The V end was cut by 2 bases, the J end by 0 bases, with 4 bases between. Germline CDR1 and CDR2: SGHTA and FQGNSA. The CDR3 coding sequence is TGTGCCAGCAGCTTAAGACACCAAGAGACCCAGTACTTC. Its protein is CASSLRHQETQYF. Supplemented by reference TRBV7-2 and TRBJ2-5, the full variable domain reads GAGVSQSPSNKVTEKGKDVELRCDPISGHTALYWYRQSLGQGLEFLIYFQGNSAPDKSGLPSDRFSAERTGGSVSTLTIQRTQQEDSAVYLCASSLRHQETQYFGPGTRLLVL.

The V and J genes are TRBV7-8 and TRBJ2-1, with TRBD2 matching 9 bases. The CDR3 has 16 amino acids. Germline V gene sequence: CDR1 SGHVS, CDR2 FQNEAQ. J gave up 6 bases and V 1 base, and 7 bases lay outside the gene matches. CDR3 in DNA: TGTGCCAGCAGCTTAGGGGGCGGGAGGGCCATCAATGAGCAGTTCTTC. It is translated as CASSLGGGRAINEQFF.

This sequence joins TRBV28 and TRBJ1-3, with a weak D call TRBD1 (6 bases). The CDR3 totals 15 residues. V was clipped by 5 bases and J by 4 bases, with 15 bases between them. Per germline, CDR1 MDHEN and CDR2 SYDVKM. DNA for the CDR3: TGTGCCAGCAGTATTACAGGGTTTCCCGGAAACACCATATATTTT. This codes for CASSITGFPGNTIYF.